Below are 27 T cell receptor beta chains sequenced from a single sample in a study of blood T cell repertoires in COVID-19. TCRdb's table, derived via immunoSEQ multiplex PCR, lists solely in-frame clones and lacks some. The profile covers tens of thousands of clones, with 88% appearing a single time and almost 4% taken by the ten largest. The sample comprised peripheral blood. The receptors originated from a human donor in a cohort sampled during active COVID-19.

CDR3 in amino acids: CASSDSSGTGGRIRSQETQYF. The CDR3 DNA reads TGTGCCAGCAGTGACTCGTCGGGAACAGGGGGCCGAATACGCTCGCAAGAGACCCAGTACTTC. The chain carries TRBV6-4 and TRBJ2-5; 9 nucleotides agree with TRBD1. J gave up 2 bases and V 0 bases, and 19 bases lay outside the gene matches. The CDR3 sequence is 21 residues long. Germline CDR1 is MRHNA and CDR2 is SNTAGT.

The genes are TRBV9 and TRBJ2-2; D unresolved. Trimming removed 3 bases from V and 2 bases from J, with 5 bases in between. In germline, CDR1 is SGDLS, CDR2 YYNGEE. The CDR3 is made up of 13 amino acids. The CDR3 reads CASSAPNTGELFF. The CDR3, as DNA: TGTGCCAGCAGCGCCCCAAACACCGGGGAGCTGTTTTTT. The full variable domain, rest sourced from reference TRBV9 and TRBJ2-2, is DSGVTQTPKHLITATGQRVTLRCSPRSGDLSVYWYQQSLDQGLQFLIQYYNGEERAKGNILERFSAQQFPDLHSELNLSSLELGDSALYFCASSAPNTGELFFGEGSRLTVL.

The genes are TRBV7-9 and TRBJ2-6, with 7 bases aligning to TRBD1. The germline gives CDR1 SEHNR, CDR2 FQNEAQ (reference sequence). The V segment lost 4 bases and the J segment 4 bases; nucleotides outside the gene matches: 13. CDR3 size: 18 residues. CDR3 region: CASSSGQASWRGANVLTF. In nucleotides, the CDR3 is TGTGCCAGCAGCTCTGGACAGGCCTCCTGGAGAGGGGCCAACGTCCTGACTTTC.

This chain links TRBV12-3 or TRBV12-4 with TRBJ2-2, with 9 bases identical to TRBD1. J was trimmed by 1 base and V by 11 bases; bases with no gene match: 2. This CDR3 comprises 13 residues. CDR3 sequence: CASDRGNTGELFF. In DNA, the CDR3 is TGTGCCTCGGACAGGGGGAACACCGGGGAGCTGTTTTTT.

The genes are TRBV7-9 and TRBJ1-1; D is unresolved. V dropped 1 base and J dropped 1 base, with 7 bases sitting between them. CDR3 length: 14 residues. Germline loops: CDR1 SEHNR, CDR2 FQNEAQ (reference sequence). As DNA, the CDR3 is TGTGCCAGCAGCTTAGTTGTTCGGAACACTGAAGCTTTCTTT. This gives the protein CASSLVVRNTEAFF.

The V gene is TRBV30, the J gene TRBJ1-1; possibly TRBD1 for D (5 bases). Germline V gene data show CDR1 as GTSNPN and CDR2 as SVGIG (reference sequence). Trimming took 1 base from V and 2 from J, leaving 8 bases between them. This CDR3 comprises 13 residues. CDR3 in amino acids: CAWSGQLNTEAFF. The CDR3 DNA sequence: TGTGCCTGGAGTGGACAGCTTAACACTGAAGCTTTCTTT.

The rearrangement uses TRBV13 and TRBJ2-7; 14 bases align to TRBD2. Germline trimming cut 3 bases from V and 6 bases from J; bases unmatched to any gene: 13. The CDR3 has 18 amino acids. Germline V gene sequence: CDR1 PRHDT, CDR2 FYEKMQ (reference sequence). The CDR3 protein is CASSLMTSGRASGPEQYF. The DNA for the CDR3 is TGTGCCAGCAGCTTGATGACTAGCGGGAGGGCGTCGGGACCCGAGCAGTACTTC.

The rearrangement uses TRBV21-1 and TRBJ1-2; the table names TRBD1, a call not compared with the DNA. TRBV21-1 is annotated as a pseudogene. The CDR3 runs to 15 residues. CDR3 loop: CASSDTGVGNYGYTF. As DNA, the CDR3 is TGTGCCAGCAGCGACACAGGGGTAGGGAACTATGGCTACACCTTC.

The chain uses TRBV2 and TRBJ1-6, with 7 bases lining up with TRBD1. CDR1 SNHLY and CDR2 FYNNEI come from the germline V gene. The CDR3 loop spans 14 amino acids. With V trimmed by 6 bases and J by 6 bases, 5 bases remained unmatched. The chain's CDR3 is CASSRDRINSPLHF. The DNA for the CDR3 is TGTGCCAGCAGCCGGGACAGAATTAATTCACCCCTCCACTTT.

The genes are TRBV18 and TRBJ2-5, with D hard to call. In germline, CDR1 is KGHSH, CDR2 LQKENI. Trimming took 3 bases from V and 1 from J, leaving 3 bases between them. The length of the CDR3 is 12 residues. The CDR3 bases are TGTGCCAGCTCACCCTCCCAAGAGACCCAGTACTTC. This translates into CASSPSQETQYF.

The chain links TRBV4-1 to TRBJ2-5; TRBD1 aligns across 8 bases. The CDR3 loop spans 16 amino acids. The germline V gene encodes CDR1 MGHRA and CDR2 YSYEKL. V shed 2 bases, J shed 2 bases, and the junction held 7 bases outside the gene matches. In nucleotides, the CDR3 is TGCGCCAGCAGCCAACAAAAATGGACAGGGCAAGAGACCCAGTACTTC. Its protein is CASSQQKWTGQETQYF.

This rearrangement joins TRBV28 to TRBJ2-7; 10 nucleotides line up with TRBD2. V lost 10 bases, J lost 1 base, and 7 bases stayed unmatched. From germline, CDR1 is MDHEN and CDR2 SYDVKM. This CDR3 has 14 residues. The CDR3 spells CATSSGSGSYEQYF. DNA of the CDR3: TGTGCCACCTCTAGCGGGAGCGGATCCTACGAGCAGTACTTC.

This clone turned up a few times. The chain links TRBV11-2 to TRBJ2-7; D unresolved. CDR3 length: 14 amino acids. Per germline, CDR1 SGHAT and CDR2 FQNNGV. The V end was cut by 1 base, the J end by 4 bases, with 11 bases between. CDR3 region: CASSLGWADYEQYF. CDR3 nucleotides: TGTGCCAGCAGCTTAGGATGGGCAGATTACGAGCAGTACTTC.

The chain joins TRBV7-2 to TRBJ1-1; D may be TRBD1 (5 bases). The length of the CDR3 is 15 residues. The germline V gene has CDR1 SGHTA and CDR2 FQGNSA. Trimming shortened V by 2 bases and J by 1 base, and 11 bases separated the two germline ends. CDR3 DNA: TGTGCCAGCAGCTTATATTGGGGGGGGAACACTGAAGCTTTCTTT. Protein: CASSLYWGGNTEAFF.

This clone has a single count. The chain joins TRBV3-1 (or the pseudogene TRBV3-2) to TRBJ1-1, with D possibly being TRBD1 (5 bases). This CDR3 region has 14 residues. The germline CDR1 and CDR2 sequences are LGHDT and YNNKEL (reference sequence). Between the trimmed V and J ends, which lost 4 bases and 11 bases, there was a span of 20 bases. CDR3 bases: TGTGCCAGCAGCCCAGGCTCGTTCTCGGGGGGGGCTTTCTTT. Amino acid sequence: CASSPGSFSGGAFF.

The chain is built from TRBV19 and TRBJ1-1; no reliable D call. The germline V gene encodes CDR1 LNHDA and CDR2 SQIVND (reference sequence). The V end was cut by 7 bases, the J end by 5 bases, with 8 bases between. This CDR3 has 11 residues. CDR3 nucleotide sequence: TGTGCCAGTATTTACTTGACTGAAGCTTTCTTT. Amino acid sequence: CASIYLTEAFF.

This clone was observed a handful of times. The J gene is TRBJ2-5, the V gene TRBV7-9, with 7 bases aligning to TRBD1. CDR1 is SEHNR, CDR2 FQNEAQ, per germline (reference sequence). V shed 2 bases, J shed 2 bases, and the junction held 8 bases outside the gene matches. The CDR3 spans 16 residues. The DNA for the CDR3 is TGTGCCAGCAGCTTATTAGGGGGCGCATTGCAAGAGACCCAGTACTTC. Translation: CASSLLGGALQETQYF.

This clone has a handful of counts. The J gene is TRBJ2-7, the V gene TRBV18; TRBD2 aligns across 14 bases. The V and J ends lost 6 bases and 3 bases, in that order; junction bases with no gene match: 7. The CDR3 totals 16 residues. Germline V gene sequence: CDR1 KGHSH, CDR2 LQKENI. CDR3 DNA sequence: TGTGCCAGCTCGTCACTTGGGACTAGCGGGAGCTACGAGCAGTACTTC. Protein: CASSSLGTSGSYEQYF.

The genes are TRBV28 and TRBJ2-3; TRBD1 matches at 9 bases. The CDR3 runs to 16 residues. V gave up 3 bases and J gave up 4 bases; unmatched junction bases: 8. Per the germline V gene, CDR1 is MDHEN and CDR2 is SYDVKM. CDR3 nucleotides: TGTGCCAGCAGTTTTACAGGGGGCGTGTACCCAGATACGCAGTATTTT. This sequence encodes CASSFTGGVYPDTQYF.

V usage is TRBV10-3 and J usage is TRBJ1-1; no firm D call. V gave up 0 bases and J gave up 3 bases, with 11 bases separating them. Germline V CDR1 and CDR2: ENHRY, SYGVKD. The CDR3 consists of 15 residues. DNA for the CDR3: TGTGCCATCAGTGAGTCTGAGGTTTCGGACACTGAAGCTTTCTTT. The encoded protein is CAISESEVSDTEAFF.

The rearrangement uses TRBV7-6 and TRBJ2-5, with TRBD2 as a possible D gene (7 bases). The CDR3 has 17 residues. With 6 bases removed from V and 5 bases from J, the gap between germline ends came to 25 bases. Per germline, CDR1 SGHVS and CDR2 FNYEAQ. The DNA for the CDR3 is TGTGCCAGCAGTCTTCTCCTACAGGGAGGGAATCGGGAGACCCAGTACTTC. As protein: CASSLLLQGGNRETQYF.

V usage is TRBV5-6 and J usage is TRBJ2-7; possibly TRBD2 for D (6 bases). Germline-derived CDR1 and CDR2 are SGHDT and YYEEEE. This CDR3 is built from 14 residues. Trimming removed 0 bases from V and 3 bases from J, with 10 bases in between. CDR3 in amino acids: CASSLGLAVYEQYF. In DNA, the CDR3 is TGTGCCAGCAGCTTGGGTTTAGCGGTCTACGAGCAGTACTTC.

The chain employs TRBV28 and TRBJ2-7; 11 bases map to TRBD2. This CDR3 contains 15 residues. The junction had 9 bases not matched to a gene; V was cut back by 8 bases and J by 3 bases. CDR1 and CDR2 (germline): MDHEN, SYDVKM. The CDR3 region is CASVETGLADYEQYF. The DNA of the CDR3 is TGTGCCAGCGTAGAGACGGGACTAGCGGACTACGAGCAGTACTTC.

The rearrangement uses TRBV7-2 and TRBJ1-6; unclear D gene. Trimming took off 4 bases at V and 9 bases at J, with 13 bases between the two ends. Germline loops: CDR1 SGHTA, CDR2 FQGNSA. The CDR3 runs 14 residues. Here the CDR3 DNA reads TGTGCCAGCAGCTCCGGACTCCCGGGTTCACCCCTCCACTTT. Protein product: CASSSGLPGSPLHF.

The chain couples TRBV30 to TRBJ1-5; the D gene is possibly TRBD1 (5 bases). Deletions cut 1 base from V and 1 base from J, with 14 bases between. In germline, CDR1 is GTSNPN, CDR2 SVGIG (reference sequence). This CDR3 is 16 amino acids long. In nucleotides, the CDR3 is TGTGCCTGGAGTGCTGGGGGGGGTCCCAGCAATCAGCCCCAGCATTTT. This translates into CAWSAGGGPSNQPQHF.

The chain links TRBV6-2 or TRBV6-3 to TRBJ2-2; 15 positions match TRBD2. Germline values: CDR1 MNHEY, CDR2 SVGEGT. This CDR3 comprises 19 residues. J was trimmed by 0 bases and V by 0 bases; bases with no gene match: 2. In DNA form, the CDR3 reads TGTGCCAGCAGTTACTCGGGACTAGCGGGGGGCCCGAACACCGGGGAGCTGTTTTTT. Its translation: CASSYSGLAGGPNTGELFF.

J is TRBJ2-7 and V is TRBV4-3; possibly TRBD1 for D (5 bases). The CDR3 spans 13 residues. With 0 bases removed from V and 6 bases from J, the gap between germline ends came to 9 bases. The V gene's germline CDR1 is LGHNA and CDR2 YSLEER. CDR3 DNA sequence: TGCGCCAGCAGCCAAGATCAGGGTCTCGAGCAGTACTTC. Amino acid sequence: CASSQDQGLEQYF.